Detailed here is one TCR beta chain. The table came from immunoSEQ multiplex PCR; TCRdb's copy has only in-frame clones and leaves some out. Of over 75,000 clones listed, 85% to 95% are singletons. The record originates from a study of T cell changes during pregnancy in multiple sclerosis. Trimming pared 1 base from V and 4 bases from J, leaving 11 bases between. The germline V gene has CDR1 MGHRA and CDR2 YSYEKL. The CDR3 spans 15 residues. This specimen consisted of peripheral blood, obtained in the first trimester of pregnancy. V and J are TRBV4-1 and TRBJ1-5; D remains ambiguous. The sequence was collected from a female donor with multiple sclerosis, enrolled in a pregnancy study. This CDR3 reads CASSQGRGSNQPQHF. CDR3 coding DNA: TGCGCCAGCAGCCAAGGGAGAGGTTCGAATCAGCCCCAGCATTTT.